This T cell receptor beta chain was documented in a study of long-term antiretroviral therapy in people with HIV. General study points: Information pertaining to ART adherence, viral resistance or therapeutic modifications was not obtained. Possibly under older ART regimens, blood was drawn between about 2004 and 2018. Against controls, HIV repertoires showed narrower ranges of CDR3 length.

At survey level, the immunoSEQ assay was run in its v3.0 version. Method: immunoSEQ multiplex PCR; TCRdb's copy keeps in-frame clones and lacks some. The repertoire has around 30,000 clones, 95% of them found once; the top ten carry roughly 8%. With respect to this clone: What it recognizes is unknown.

Researchers secured at least one pre-ART and at least two post-ART PBMC samples from each donor. The sequences come from unsorted PBMCs, collected 5.3 years after starting antiretroviral therapy. The origin of this receptor is a man in his thirties or forties with HIV.

In DNA form, the CDR3 reads TGCAGCTATCTAGGGGTTACTGAAGCTTTCTTT. Protein product: CSYLGVTEAFF. The J gene is TRBJ1-1, the V gene TRBV29-1, with a possible D match to TRBD1 (5 bases). In germline, CDR1 is SQVTM, CDR2 ANQGSEA. The CDR3 totals 11 residues. V lost 8 bases and J lost 5, with 12 bases in between. The whole variable domain, filled in from reference TRBV29-1 and TRBJ1-1, reads SAVISQKPSRDICQRGTSLTIQCQVDSQVTMMFWYRQQPGQSLTLIATANQGSEATYESGFVIDKFPISRPNLTFSTLTVSNMSPEDSSIYLCSYLGVTEAFFGQGTRLTVV.